The rows below give T cell receptor beta chains drawn from one sample of a study of blood T cell repertoires in COVID-19. Produced via immunoSEQ multiplex PCR; TCRdb's table is partial and in-frame only. In the table there are 230,000 or so clones, roughly 88% of which are singletons. Sequenced input: PBMCs or T cells enriched from blood (not recorded which). Source of these receptors: a woman aged 45 to 65 with acute COVID-19. CDR3s leave out the opening cysteine and the closing phenylalanine or tryptophan.

v_gene	j_gene	CDR3aa
TRBV5-1	TRBJ2-5	ASSLGWEETQY
TRBV5-6	TRBJ1-1	ASSFEDRANTEAF
TRBV6-5	TRBJ1-5	ASSYSRQGHQPQH
TRBV6-2/TRBV6-3	TRBJ2-1	ASSYQGVQF
TRBV7-8	TRBJ2-2	ASSERQGANTGELF
TRBV20-1	TRBJ2-7	TIGQPYEQY
TRBV6-1	TRBJ2-7	ASSGIFETGVSEQY
TRBV19	TRBJ1-6	ASRPGSSYNSPLH
TRBV28	TRBJ1-4	ASSLRHSFNEKLF
TRBV12-3/TRBV12-4	TRBJ2-1	ASSFGGYEQF
TRBV5-1	TRBJ1-4	ASSLGLAGVGEKLF
TRBV27	TRBJ2-7	ASSLGGQGEQY
TRBV28	TRBJ2-7	ASSFEPLYEQY
TRBV19	TRBJ1-4	ASSIQGPTNEKLF
TRBV3-1/TRBV3-2	TRBJ2-7	ASSPLTSSEQY
TRBV21-1	TRBJ1-1	ASSKVGDRVVNTEAF
TRBV15	TRBJ2-3	ATSRGVTGFGDTQY
TRBV7-8	TRBJ2-1	ASSLVGGPNEQF
TRBV29-1	TRBJ2-3	SVEAQPDTQY
TRBV28	TRBJ1-5	ASLKQGAGNNQPQH
TRBV27	TRBJ1-4	ASSPHGQFSNEKLF
TRBV7-9	TRBJ2-4	ASSLDRSENIQY
TRBV6-5	TRBJ1-3	ASPPLSGNTIY
TRBV27	TRBJ1-1	ASSSGQGGTEAF
TRBV9	TRBJ1-1	ASSAGQSWGTEAF
TRBV30	TRBJ1-1	AWSVERGHTEAF
TRBV9	TRBJ2-3	ASSVVGQGFSTQY
TRBV10-3	TRBJ1-2	AIRATGGVSGYT
TRBV5-1	TRBJ2-1	ASSLETGVNEQF
TRBV15	TRBJ2-1	ATSRDLAGAWNEQF
TRBV11-2	TRBJ2-1	ASSLGQGGWEQF
TRBV9	TRBJ2-1	ASSVESGLAGEQF
TRBV2	TRBJ2-7	ASNFGLARYEQY
TRBV6-1	TRBJ1-6	ASSEILLVRQGDSPLH
TRBV7-2	TRBJ1-5	ASSLNRAQPQH
TRBV5-8	TRBJ1-1	ASSFESAVNTEAF
TRBV5-4	TRBJ1-4	ASSLQGLTNEKLF
TRBV19	TRBJ1-1	ASSISSTEAF
TRBV5-8	TRBJ1-5	ASSPGQLYSNQPQH
TRBV7-3	TRBJ1-2	ASSLLGGTLVGYT
TRBV6-2/TRBV6-3	TRBJ2-6	ASSYGQTGANVLT
TRBV2	TRBJ1-5	ASSSDRGRLPQH
TRBV9	TRBJ1-1	ASSVGSGARRTEAF
TRBV18	TRBJ2-7	ASSPGTASGRYSYEQY
TRBV5-4	TRBJ2-1	ASSYTRGRDEQF
TRBV10-3	TRBJ2-7	AIRRTGTGDHEQY